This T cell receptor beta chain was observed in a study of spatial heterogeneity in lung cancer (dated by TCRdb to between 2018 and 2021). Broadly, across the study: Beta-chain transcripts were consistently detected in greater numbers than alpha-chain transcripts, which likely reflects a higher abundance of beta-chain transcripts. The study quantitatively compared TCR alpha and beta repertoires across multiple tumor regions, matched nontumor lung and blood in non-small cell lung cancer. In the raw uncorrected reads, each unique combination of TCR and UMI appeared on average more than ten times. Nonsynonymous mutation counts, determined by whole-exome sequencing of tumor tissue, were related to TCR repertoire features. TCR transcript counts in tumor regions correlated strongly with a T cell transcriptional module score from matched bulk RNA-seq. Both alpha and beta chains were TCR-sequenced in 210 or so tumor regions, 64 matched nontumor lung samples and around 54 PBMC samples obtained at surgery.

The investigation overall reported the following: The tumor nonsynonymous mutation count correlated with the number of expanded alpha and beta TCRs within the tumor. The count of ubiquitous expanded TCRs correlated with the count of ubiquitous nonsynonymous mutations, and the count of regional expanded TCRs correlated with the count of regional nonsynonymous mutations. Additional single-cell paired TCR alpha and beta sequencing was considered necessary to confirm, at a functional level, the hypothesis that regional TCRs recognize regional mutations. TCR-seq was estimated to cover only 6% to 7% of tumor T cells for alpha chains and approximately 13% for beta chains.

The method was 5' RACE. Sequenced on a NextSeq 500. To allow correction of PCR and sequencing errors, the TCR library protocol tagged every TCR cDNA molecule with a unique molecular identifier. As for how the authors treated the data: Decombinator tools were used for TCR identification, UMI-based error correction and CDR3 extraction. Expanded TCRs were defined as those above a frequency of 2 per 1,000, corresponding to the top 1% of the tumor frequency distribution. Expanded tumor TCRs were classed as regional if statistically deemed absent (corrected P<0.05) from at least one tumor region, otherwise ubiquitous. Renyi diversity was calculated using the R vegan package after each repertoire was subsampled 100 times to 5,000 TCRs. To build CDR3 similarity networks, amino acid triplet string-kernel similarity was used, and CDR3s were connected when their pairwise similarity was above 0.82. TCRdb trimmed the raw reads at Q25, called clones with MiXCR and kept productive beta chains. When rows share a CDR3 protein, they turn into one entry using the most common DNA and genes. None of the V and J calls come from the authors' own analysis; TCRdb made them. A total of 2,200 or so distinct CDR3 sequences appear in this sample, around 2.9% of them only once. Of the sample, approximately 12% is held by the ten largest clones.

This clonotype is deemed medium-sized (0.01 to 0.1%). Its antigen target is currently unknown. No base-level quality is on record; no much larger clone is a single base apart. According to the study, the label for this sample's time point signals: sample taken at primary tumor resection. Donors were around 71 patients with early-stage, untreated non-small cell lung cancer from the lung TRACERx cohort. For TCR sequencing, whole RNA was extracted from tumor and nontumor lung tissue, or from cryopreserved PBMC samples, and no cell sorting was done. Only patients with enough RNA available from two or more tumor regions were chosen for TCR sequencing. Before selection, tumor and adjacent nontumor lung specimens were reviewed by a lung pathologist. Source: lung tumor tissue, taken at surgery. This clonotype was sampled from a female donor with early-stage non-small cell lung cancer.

The encoded CDR3 is CASRPLDGQGFNEQYF. Read as DNA, the sequence is TGTGCCAGCAGACCCCTCGACGGACAGGGGTTCAACGAGCAGTACTTC. The rearrangement combines TRBV28 with TRBJ2-7; TRBD1 aligns with 9 central bases. The germline V and J ends show losses of 6 bases and 5 bases respectively, and no gene match explains 14 bases of the junction. CDR1 and CDR2 are drawn from the germline V gene: MDHEN, SYDVKM. The CDR3 covers 16 residues, taking in both the cysteine and the phenylalanine. Kept here is only the CDR3 DNA, which spans 48 bases and is read in frame from base 1.